This T cell receptor (beta chain) emerged from a study of control samples from healthy donors and cancer patients. The CDR3 length is 16 residues. Germline CDR1 reads LGHDT; CDR2 reads YNNKEL (reference sequence). V lost 0 bases to trimming and J lost 8 bases; unmatched junction nucleotides: 5. Only in-frame clones appear in the TCRdb table, and some are missing; sequencing was by immunoSEQ multiplex PCR. The profile covers about 150,000 clones, with about 91% appearing a single time and more than 1.5% taken by the ten largest. As for this clone: Different DNA sequences within this sample yield the same CDR3.

The clonotype was recovered from a man between 18 and 35 years old in good health. Sequenced input: blood. This chain joins TRBV3-1 (or the pseudogene TRBV3-2) and TRBJ2-3; 13 nucleotides line up with TRBD2. The CDR3 DNA reads TGTGCCAGCAGCCAAGAACTAGCGGGGGGGCGGGGTACGCAGTATTTT. It specifies CASSQELAGGRGTQYF.